Listed here are 8 T cell receptor beta chains from one sample, sequenced in a study of blood T cell repertoires in COVID-19 (dated by TCRdb to the early 2020s). Preparation of the library involved the immunoSEQ multiplex PCR assay. Imported from immuneACCESS, the table was reduced by TCRdb to in-frame sequences with V and J called. These copies leave out some clones; in studies compared against another copy, an unresolved V gene accounts for under half, and the cause of the remainder is not known. For this sample the table gives 250,000 to 350,000 clones, of which around 88% were detected only once. Jointly, the top ten make up around 1.6% of the sample. Material: peripheral blood. These TCRs come from a woman in her fifties or sixties with acute or convalescent COVID-19.

The chain employs TRBV4-2 and TRBJ1-4; a weak D match, TRBD1 (6 bases). Trimming cost V 4 bases and J 8 bases, with 14 bases left between them. The CDR3 sequence is 14 residues long. The germline V gene has CDR1 LGHNA and CDR2 YNFKEQ. The CDR3: CASSPWTDSEKLFF. The CDR3 coding sequence is TGTGCCAGCAGCCCGTGGACAGACTCCGAAAAACTGTTTTTT.

This chain joins TRBV6-4 and TRBJ1-1; no clear D gene. The V gene's germline CDR1 is MRHNA and CDR2 SNTAGT. Between the trimmed V and J ends, which lost 2 bases and 7 bases, there was a span of 11 bases. The CDR3 extends over 13 amino acids. The CDR3: CASSDLPMSEAFF. DNA of the CDR3: TGTGCCAGCAGTGACCTCCCGATGAGTGAAGCTTTCTTT.

The chain carries TRBV18 and TRBJ1-3; tentative D call: TRBD1 (5 bases). The V gene lost 8 bases and the J gene lost 4 bases, with 15 bases spanning the gap. This CDR3 contains 14 residues. Per germline, CDR1 KGHSH and CDR2 LQKENI. CDR3 residues: CASPATELGNTIYF. The CDR3 region has the DNA TGTGCCAGCCCGGCGACAGAGCTCGGAAACACCATATATTTT.

This chain uses TRBV5-1 with TRBJ1-1; D perhaps matches TRBD1 (5 bases). From germline, CDR1 is SGHRS and CDR2 YFSETQ. V shed 0 bases and J shed 4 bases, with 10 bases lying between them. The CDR3 totals 14 residues. The CDR3 DNA sequence: TGCGCCAGCAGCTTGGAATGGGGCGTCACTGAAGCTTTCTTT. This gives the protein CASSLEWGVTEAFF.

The chain couples TRBV6-5 to TRBJ1-2; 10 nucleotides agree with TRBD1. CDR1 is MNHEY and CDR2 is SVGAGI in the germline V gene. The CDR3 totals 13 residues. V was clipped by 6 bases and J by 7 bases; unmatched bases: 5. The CDR3 loop reads CASSLRQGAGYTF. CDR3 in DNA: TGTGCCAGCAGCCTGAGACAGGGGGCTGGCTACACCTTC.

The chain recombines TRBV19 with TRBJ1-6; 7 nucleotides line up with TRBD1. Germline V lookup: CDR1 LNHDA, CDR2 SQIVND (reference sequence). This CDR3 comprises 14 residues. With V trimmed by 3 bases and J by 8 bases, 4 bases remained unmatched. CDR3 in amino acids: CASSMRGLDSPLHF. The CDR3 coding sequence is TGTGCCAGTAGTATGAGGGGGCTGGATTCACCCCTCCACTTT.

The chain employs TRBV7-8 and TRBJ2-7; TRBD2 matches 14 bases. The junction had 4 bases not matched to a gene; V was cut back by 3 bases and J by 6 bases. This CDR3 comprises 15 residues. The germline V gene encodes CDR1 SGHVS and CDR2 FQNEAQ. Here the CDR3 reads CASSFPTSGRVEQYF. The CDR3 DNA reads TGTGCCAGCAGCTTCCCGACTAGCGGGAGGGTCGAGCAGTACTTC.

The V gene is TRBV10-1, the J gene TRBJ1-5; no clear D gene. The CDR3 extends over 15 amino acids. Germline V gives CDR1 WNHNN, CDR2 SYGVQD (reference sequence). V dropped 3 bases and J dropped 2 bases, with 11 bases sitting between them. Here the CDR3 reads CASSEGWRGNQPQHF. The CDR3 DNA is TGCGCCAGCAGTGAAGGCTGGAGGGGCAATCAGCCCCAGCATTTT.